This T cell receptor (beta chain) was identified during a study of response to subunit inactivated influenza vaccine. Study-level results: Only a handful of new T cells, the authors suggested, are recruited with each seasonal influenza vaccination.

Via MiXCR, TCRdb re-called the RT-PCR reads, giving one row per CDR3 protein. The repertoire holds about 800,000 distinct CDR3 sequences, with around 20% as singletons. Details on this clonotype: Its antigen remains unknown.

The V gene lost 3 bases and the J gene lost 7 bases, with 12 bases spanning the gap. CDR3 size: 13 residues. In germline, CDR1 is SGHTA, CDR2 FQGTGA. Source: PBMCs from blood, taken more than 4 days after vaccination. V gene TRBV7-3 combines with J gene TRBJ1-1; tentative D call: TRBD1 (5 bases). This receptor was taken from a man aged 45-65 years who received an inactivated influenza vaccine. The CDR3 sequence is CASSLGPRDEAFF. The CDR3 region has the DNA TGTGCCAGCAGCTTGGGGCCACGGGATGAAGCTTTCTTT.